The 2 T cell receptor beta chains presented below share a single source sample, sequenced in a study of neurological immune-mediated disorders. TCRdb reprocessed the 5' RACE reads with MiXCR, giving one entry per CDR3 protein. The table lists about 30,000 distinct CDR3 sequences, about a sixth of them singletons. Time point: technical triplicate 3. Input material: CD4+ T cells from blood. All receptors come from a female donor with HTLV-1-associated myelopathy (HAM/TSP).

This clonotype was recorded many times. This chain uses TRBV20-1 with TRBJ2-7; no firm D call. Per the germline V gene, CDR1 is DFQATT and CDR2 is SNEGSKA (reference sequence). The ends were cut back, 2 bases at V and 4 bases at J, with 12 bases in the middle. CDR3 length equals 13 residues. The CDR3 here is CSARPAELYEQYF. The DNA of the CDR3 is TGCAGTGCTAGACCGGCGGAGCTATACGAGCAGTACTTC.

This clonotype was counted many times. The rearrangement links TRBV28 to TRBJ2-5; 8 bases map to TRBD2. The CDR3 runs to 13 residues. Germline loops: CDR1 MDHEN, CDR2 SYDVKM. V trimming: 6 bases; J trimming: 5 bases; junction bases outside the gene matches: 5. The CDR3 DNA reads as TGTGCCAGCAGGGCGGGGGGCCGGGAGACCCAGTACTTC. It yields the protein CASRAGGRETQYF.